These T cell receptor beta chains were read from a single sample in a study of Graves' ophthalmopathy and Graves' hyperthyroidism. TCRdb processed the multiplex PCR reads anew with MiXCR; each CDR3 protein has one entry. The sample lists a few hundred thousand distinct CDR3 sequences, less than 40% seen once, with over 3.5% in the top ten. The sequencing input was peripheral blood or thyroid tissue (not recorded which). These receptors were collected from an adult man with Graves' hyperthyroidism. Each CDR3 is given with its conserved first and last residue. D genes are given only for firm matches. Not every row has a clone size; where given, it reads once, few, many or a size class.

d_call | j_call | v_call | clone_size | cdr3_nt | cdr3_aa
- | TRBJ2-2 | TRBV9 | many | TGTGCCAGCAGCGTAGTTGTCACCGGGGAGCTGTTTTTT | CASSVVVTGELFF
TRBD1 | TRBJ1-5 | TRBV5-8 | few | TGTGCCAGCAGAACCACAGGGGGGGGGCAGCCCCAGCATTTT | CASRTTGGGQPQHF
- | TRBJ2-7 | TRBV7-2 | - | TGTGCCAGCAGCTTGTTCCCGTCCGGGACTCACTCCTACGAGCAGTACTTC | CASSLFPSGTHSYEQYF
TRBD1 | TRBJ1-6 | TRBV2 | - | TGTGCCAGCGAGGGGGCCGGGGCCTATAATTCACCCCTCCACTTT | CASEGAGAYNSPLHF
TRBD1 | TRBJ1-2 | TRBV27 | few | TGTGCCAGCGAACGACAGGGTCCCCGGGGGGGCTACACCTTC | CASERQGPRGGYTF
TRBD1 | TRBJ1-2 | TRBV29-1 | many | TGCAGCGTGGAGGACAGGAACTATGGCTACACCTTC | CSVEDRNYGYTF
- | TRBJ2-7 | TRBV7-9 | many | TGTGCCAGCAGCTCAGAACTAGCTTCCGAGCAGTACTTC | CASSSELASEQYF
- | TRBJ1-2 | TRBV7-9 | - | TGTGCCAGCAGCTTACGCAGGGGTGACTACACCTTC | CASSLRRGDYTF
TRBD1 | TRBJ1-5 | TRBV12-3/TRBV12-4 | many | TGTGCCAGCAGTTTAGGGAGGGGGCCAAATCAGCCCCAGCATTTT | CASSLGRGPNQPQHF
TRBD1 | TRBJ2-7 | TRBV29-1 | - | TGCAGCGTGACAACAGGGGGCATGAACTTC | CSVTTGGMNF
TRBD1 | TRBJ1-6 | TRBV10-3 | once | TGTACCATCAGGGACAGTGGCTCCTATAATTCACCCCTCCACTTT | CTIRDSGSYNSPLHF
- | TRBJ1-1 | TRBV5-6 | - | TGTGCCAGCAGCTTTCGGGGGGCCAGGAGCACTGAAGCTTTCTTT | CASSFRGARSTEAFF
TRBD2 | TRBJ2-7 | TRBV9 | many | TGTGCCAGCAGCGTAGGTGGGACTACCTCCTACGAGCAGTACTTC | CASSVGGTTSYEQYF
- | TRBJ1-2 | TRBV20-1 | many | TGCAGTGCTCATACAGGTGCGGGAAATGGCTACACCTTC | CSAHTGAGNGYTF
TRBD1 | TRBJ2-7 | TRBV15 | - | TGTGCCACCAGCAGAGGGGCAGGGGGTTACGAGCAGTACTTC | CATSRGAGGYEQYF